This record concerns one T cell receptor beta chain sequence. The sample belongs to a study of brain metastases from non-small cell lung cancer. The V and J ends lost 3 bases and 6 bases respectively, with 16 bases between them. The length of the CDR3 is 15 residues. The germline CDR1 and CDR2 sequences are SGHDN and FVKESK. Sequencing used immunoSEQ multiplex PCR; TCRdb keeps in-frame clones, though not all of them. The sample holds about 1,200 clones, 89% seen once. This receptor was identified in a donor aged 40 or over with non-small cell lung cancer. The chain is built from TRBV14 and TRBJ2-3; weak D call: TRBD2 (5 bases). Sequencing was carried out using tumor-adjacent normal tissue. CDR3 protein: CASSQEEWIWDTQYF. The CDR3 DNA reads as TGTGCCAGCAGCCAGGAGGAGTGGATCTGGGATACGCAGTATTTT.